Below are 28 T cell receptor beta chains sequenced from a single sample in a study of CD8 T cells in ankylosing spondylitis. MiXCR, applied by TCRdb to the 5' RACE reads, yields one record per CDR3 protein. This sample has approximately 45,000 distinct CDR3 sequences; about 11% occur once, and the top ten carry about 1.4%. Sequencing input: blood, either unsorted or a sorted T cell fraction (not recorded which). Receptor source: a male donor with ankylosing spondylitis or in good health (not recorded which).

This clonotype has a count of ten or more. This chain connects TRBV11-2 to TRBJ2-3, with 13 bases lining up with TRBD2. CDR3 length equals 19 residues. Trimming at V came to 0 bases and at J to 5 bases, leaving 11 bases not matched to a gene. Germline V gene data show CDR1 as SGHAT and CDR2 as FQNNGV. This CDR3 is CASSLEHSRLAGGRDTQYF. CDR3 nucleotide sequence: TGTGCCAGCAGCTTAGAACATTCTCGACTAGCGGGGGGCCGAGATACGCAGTATTTT.

This clonotype was observed many times. The chain combines TRBV18 with TRBJ1-2; possibly TRBD1 for D (5 bases). CDR1 KGHSH and CDR2 LQKENI come from the germline V gene. This CDR3 comprises 13 residues. V shed 3 bases and J shed 8 bases, with 13 bases lying between them. The CDR3 protein is CASSPDPGRGYTF. In nucleotides, the CDR3 is TGTGCCAGCTCACCCGATCCAGGGAGAGGCTACACCTTC. Based on the CDR3 plus reference TRBV18 and TRBJ1-2, the full variable domain is NAGVMQNPRHLVRRRGQEARLRCSPMKGHSHVYWYRQLPEEGLKFMVYLQKENIIDESGMPKERFSAEFPKEGPSILRIQQVVRGDSAAYFCASSPDPGRGYTFGSGTRLTVV.

The chain links TRBV29-1 to TRBJ2-2; D is perhaps TRBD1 or TRBD2 (5 bases each). Trimming stripped 3 bases from V and 4 bases from J, with 18 bases between. Germline-derived CDR1 and CDR2 are SQVTM and ANQGSEA. The CDR3 runs to 16 residues. The DNA for the CDR3 is TGCAGCGTTGAGGTTTGGGGGAGTAGGTCCACCGGGGAGCTGTTTTTT. Residues: CSVEVWGSRSTGELFF.

This clonotype was detected many times. The chain couples TRBV12-3 or TRBV12-4 to TRBJ1-6; the D is unclear. The length of the CDR3 is 13 residues. The V end was cut by 2 bases, the J end by 7 bases, with 6 bases between. The CDR3 DNA reads TGTGCCAGCAGTTTAACGGGAAATTCACCCCTCCACTTT. Its translation: CASSLTGNSPLHF.

This clonotype was detected many times. The chain recombines TRBV5-6 with TRBJ2-5; 10 bases align to TRBD1. The CDR3 covers 15 residues. The V and J ends lost 5 bases and 5 bases, in that order; junction bases with no gene match: 9. Per the germline V gene, CDR1 is SGHDT and CDR2 is YYEEEE. The CDR3 sequence is CASRRLETGGETQYF. As DNA, the CDR3 is TGTGCCAGCAGGAGGCTTGAGACAGGGGGCGAGACCCAGTACTTC.

This clonotype was counted many times. The chain joins TRBV5-1 to TRBJ2-3; no clear D gene. Germline lookup yields CDR1 SGHRS and CDR2 YFSETQ. CDR3 length equals 15 residues. The V end lost 1 base, the J end lost 5 bases, and 14 bases lay between the germline ends. The CDR3 loop is CASSLFTGLRDTQYF. CDR3 coding DNA: TGCGCCAGCAGCTTGTTTACGGGTCTGAGAGATACGCAGTATTTT.

This clonotype has ten or more counts. The J gene is TRBJ2-7, the V gene TRBV20-1; D remains unclear. The CDR3 has 13 amino acids. Looked up from germline, CDR1 is DFQATT and CDR2 is SNEGSKA (reference sequence). With 1 base removed from V and 0 bases from J, the gap between germline ends came to 7 bases. This CDR3 reads CSARVSNSYEQYF. DNA of the CDR3: TGCAGTGCTAGAGTGTCCAACTCCTACGAGCAGTACTTC.

This clonotype showed up many times. The chain's CDR3 is CAWNHRGHGELFF. In DNA form, the CDR3 reads TGTGCCTGGAATCACAGGGGGCACGGGGAGCTGTTTTTT. The J gene is TRBJ2-2, the V gene TRBV30; 9 nucleotides line up with TRBD1. After removal of 4 bases from V and 7 bases from J, the junction contained 4 bases not matched to a gene. This CDR3 has 13 residues. Per the germline V gene, CDR1 is GTSNPN and CDR2 is SVGIG (reference sequence).

As concerns this clonotype: A much more abundant neighbour one base away suggests this may be a read error. This chain connects TRBV5-1 to TRBJ2-7, with D unresolved. CDR3 length equals 15 residues. The V and J ends lost 0 bases and 2 bases respectively, with 12 bases between them. Looked up from germline, CDR1 is SGHRS and CDR2 is YFSETQ. This CDR3 reads CASSLVPGFTYEQYF. For the CDR3, the DNA is TGCGCCAGCAGCTTGGTCCCGGGTTTCACCTACGAGCAGTACTTC.

This clonotype was counted a few times. This chain links TRBV7-2 with TRBJ2-3; D remains unclear. The germline CDR1 and CDR2 sequences are SGHTA and FQGNSA. The V end lost 5 bases, the J end lost 0 bases, and 9 bases lay between the germline ends. The CDR3 runs to 14 residues. CDR3 in DNA: TGTGCCAGCAGCCCCGGGCTCAGCACAGATACGCAGTATTTT. Encoded protein: CASSPGLSTDTQYF.

This clonotype was counted ten times or more. The chain employs TRBV5-1 and TRBJ2-7; unclear D gene. The CDR3 is 14 residues long. Germline assignment: CDR1 SGHRS and CDR2 YFSETQ. Trimming stripped 3 bases from V and 2 bases from J, with 12 bases between. The CDR3 loop is CASSSERWTYEQYF. In nucleotides, the CDR3 is TGCGCCAGCAGCTCGGAAAGGTGGACCTACGAGCAGTACTTC.

This clonotype is categorized as medium-sized. CDR3 loop: CAISEVGHLAFF. For the CDR3, the DNA is TGTGCCATCAGTGAGGTCGGACATCTGGCTTTCTTT. The V gene is TRBV10-3, the J gene TRBJ1-1, with D perhaps TRBD1 (5 bases). CDR3 size: 12 residues. Between the trimmed V and J ends, which lost 2 bases and 11 bases, there was a span of 12 bases. Germline values: CDR1 ENHRY, CDR2 SYGVKD.

This sequence joins TRBV10-3 and TRBJ1-5, with D possibly being TRBD1 (5 bases). Trimming took 2 bases from V and 9 from J, leaving 14 bases between them. CDR1 and CDR2 from the germline V gene are ENHRY and SYGVKD. This CDR3 is built from 14 residues. The CDR3 nucleotides read TGTGCCATCAGTGAGAACACAGGAAAGGGGCCCCAGCATTTT. Translation: CAISENTGKGPQHF.

The rearrangement joins TRBV2 to TRBJ2-3; a possible D gene is TRBD1 (6 bases). CDR1 is SNHLY and CDR2 is FYNNEI in the germline V gene. With 5 bases removed from V and 2 bases from J, the gap between germline ends came to 14 bases. The CDR3 is 15 amino acids. CDR3 region: CASSSTGTHTDTQYF. CDR3 in DNA: TGTGCCAGCAGTTCAACCGGGACACACACAGATACGCAGTATTTT.

V and J are TRBV18 and TRBJ2-1; 7 bases fit TRBD1. The germline gives CDR1 KGHSH, CDR2 LQKENI. This CDR3 region has 15 residues. The V and J ends lost 2 bases and 7 bases, in that order; junction bases with no gene match: 8. CDR3 coding DNA: TGTGCCAGCTCACCAGACCAGGGGGATGGTAATGAGCAGTTCTTC. It is translated as CASSPDQGDGNEQFF.

In this sample, this clonotype turned up many times. V gene TRBV24-1 combines with J gene TRBJ2-7; D gene uncertain. From germline, CDR1 is KGHDR and CDR2 SFDVKD. V shed 2 bases and J shed 5 bases, with 12 bases lying between them. The CDR3 totals 14 residues. The CDR3 sequence is CATSDSVGTHEQYF. The CDR3, as DNA: TGTGCCACCAGTGATTCTGTGGGTACCCACGAGCAGTACTTC.

This clonotype was seen more than once but under ten times. This chain joins TRBV5-4 and TRBJ1-2; weak D call: TRBD1 (5 bases). Germline values: CDR1 SGHNT, CDR2 YYREEE (reference sequence). Trimming took 3 bases from V and 3 from J, leaving 12 bases between them. The CDR3 is 14 residues long. The CDR3 nucleotides read TGTGCCAGCAGCTCTGGTGGGGCAGACTATGGCTACACCTTC. Amino acids: CASSSGGADYGYTF.

V is TRBV12-3 or TRBV12-4 and J is TRBJ2-7; D gene uncertain. V was trimmed by 1 base and J by 2 bases, leaving 6 bases between them. This CDR3 comprises 13 residues. The CDR3: CASSLVPAYEQYF. The CDR3 DNA follows: TGTGCCAGCAGTTTAGTCCCTGCCTACGAGCAGTACTTC.

This clonotype was found many times. This chain connects TRBV5-1 to TRBJ1-4, with a possible D match to TRBD1 (6 bases). Germline CDR1 and CDR2: SGHRS and YFSETQ. The CDR3 loop spans 15 amino acids. Trimming took off 0 bases at V and 8 bases at J, with 14 bases between the two ends. CDR3 coding DNA: TGCGCCAGCAGCTTGGCAGGGGCCTCCTGGGAAAAACTGTTTTTT. Translation gives CASSLAGASWEKLFF.

This clonotype has a handful of counts. This chain links TRBV13 with TRBJ1-4; maybe TRBD1 (5 bases). The V and J ends lost 4 bases and 6 bases respectively, with 15 bases between them. The CDR3 loop spans 15 amino acids. The germline CDR1 and CDR2 sequences are PRHDT and FYEKMQ (reference sequence). Here the CDR3 DNA reads TGTGCCAGCAGCTCCTCGGGTCTAGGGGATGAAAAACTGTTTTTT. This encodes CASSSSGLGDEKLFF.

Ten or more counts support this clonotype. This chain joins TRBV5-8 and TRBJ2-1, with 11 nucleotides matching TRBD2. The CDR3 runs 16 residues. The germline V gene encodes CDR1 SGHTS and CDR2 YDEGEE. With V trimmed by 1 base and J by 3 bases, 3 bases remained unmatched. CDR3 region: CASSLTSGGSYNEQFF. CDR3 DNA sequence: TGTGCCAGCAGCTTGACTAGCGGGGGCAGCTACAATGAGCAGTTCTTC.

This clonotype was seen many times. The V call is TRBV5-1, the J call TRBJ2-2; 8 bases map to TRBD1. Germline trimming cut 0 bases from V and 6 bases from J; bases unmatched to any gene: 1. In germline, CDR1 is SGHRS, CDR2 YFSETQ. This CDR3 comprises 14 residues. This chain's CDR3 is CASSLGQGPGELFF. CDR3 bases: TGCGCCAGCAGCTTGGGACAGGGGCCCGGGGAGCTGTTTTTT.

This clonotype was counted at least ten times. The chain has TRBV5-6 and TRBJ2-2; D may correspond to TRBD1 or TRBD2 (5 bases each). This CDR3 has 17 amino acids. Trimming took off 3 bases at V and 0 bases at J, with 15 bases between the two ends. Germline lookup yields CDR1 SGHDT and CDR2 YYEEEE. The CDR3 loop reads CASSSLGAPPNTGELFF. DNA of the CDR3: TGTGCCAGCAGCTCTCTCGGGGCGCCGCCGAACACCGGGGAGCTGTTTTTT. Full variable domain (missing parts from reference TRBV5-6 and TRBJ2-2): DAGVTQSPTHLIKTRGQQVTLRCSPKSGHDTVSWYQQALGQGPQFIFQYYEEEERQRGNFPDRFSGHQFPNYSSELNVNALLLGDSALYLCASSSLGAPPNTGELFFGEGSRLTVL.

This clonotype was recorded many times. The V and J genes are TRBV5-1 and TRBJ2-3; 7 bases map to TRBD1. This CDR3 has 15 amino acids. The V and J ends lost 1 base and 3 bases, in that order; junction bases with no gene match: 5. Germline V gene sequence: CDR1 SGHRS, CDR2 YFSETQ. Written as DNA, the CDR3 is TGCGCCAGCAGCTTGTTTACAGGGGTAACAGATACGCAGTATTTT. Encoded protein: CASSLFTGVTDTQYF.

Only a few counts were recorded for this clonotype. The rearrangement uses TRBV18 and TRBJ2-7; TRBD1 matches at 9 bases. This CDR3 region has 15 residues. CDR1 is KGHSH, CDR2 LQKENI, per germline. The V and J ends lost 3 bases and 1 base, in that order; junction bases with no gene match: 4. The CDR3 is CASSPLGQGSYEQYF. In DNA, the CDR3 is TGTGCCAGCTCACCTCTGGGACAGGGATCCTACGAGCAGTACTTC.

This clonotype was seen ten or more times. V and J are TRBV4-1 and TRBJ2-1; weak D call: TRBD1 (6 bases). V was trimmed by 8 bases and J by 3 bases, leaving 20 bases between them. The CDR3 sequence is 16 residues long. The germline CDR1 and CDR2 sequences are MGHRA and YSYEKL. CDR3 loop: CASRNRDTMFYNEQFF. The DNA of the CDR3 is TGCGCCAGCCGGAACCGGGACACGATGTTCTACAATGAGCAGTTCTTC.

There are many counts of this clonotype. The chain combines TRBV20-1 with TRBJ2-5; a weak D match, TRBD1 (6 bases). This CDR3 has 13 residues. Germline values: CDR1 DFQATT, CDR2 SNEGSKA (reference sequence). The V end was cut by 6 bases, the J end by 8 bases, with 19 bases between. The CDR3 reads CSAPGSGAATQYF. The CDR3 DNA reads as TGCAGTGCCCCAGGCTCAGGGGCCGCAACCCAGTACTTC.

V is TRBV27 and J is TRBJ1-1; D remains ambiguous. Germline CDR1 MNHEY, CDR2 SMNVEV (reference sequence). The length of the CDR3 is 11 residues. Deletions cut 8 bases from V and 6 bases from J, with 10 bases between. CDR3 in amino acids: CASGGMSEAFF. The CDR3 bases are TGTGCCAGCGGAGGTATGTCTGAAGCTTTCTTT.